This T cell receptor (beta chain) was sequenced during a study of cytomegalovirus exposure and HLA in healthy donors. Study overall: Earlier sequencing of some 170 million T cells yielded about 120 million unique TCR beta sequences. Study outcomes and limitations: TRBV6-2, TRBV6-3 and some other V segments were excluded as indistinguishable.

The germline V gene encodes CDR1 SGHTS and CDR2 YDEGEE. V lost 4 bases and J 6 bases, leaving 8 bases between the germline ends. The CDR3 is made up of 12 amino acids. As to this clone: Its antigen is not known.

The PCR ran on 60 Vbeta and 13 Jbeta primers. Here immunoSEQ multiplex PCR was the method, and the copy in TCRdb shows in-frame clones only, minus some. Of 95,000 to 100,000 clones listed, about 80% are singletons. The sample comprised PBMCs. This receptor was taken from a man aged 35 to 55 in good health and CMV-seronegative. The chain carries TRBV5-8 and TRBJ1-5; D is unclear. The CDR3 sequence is CASSPGFQPQHF. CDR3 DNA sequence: TGTGCCAGCAGCCCGGGTTTTCAGCCCCAGCATTTT.